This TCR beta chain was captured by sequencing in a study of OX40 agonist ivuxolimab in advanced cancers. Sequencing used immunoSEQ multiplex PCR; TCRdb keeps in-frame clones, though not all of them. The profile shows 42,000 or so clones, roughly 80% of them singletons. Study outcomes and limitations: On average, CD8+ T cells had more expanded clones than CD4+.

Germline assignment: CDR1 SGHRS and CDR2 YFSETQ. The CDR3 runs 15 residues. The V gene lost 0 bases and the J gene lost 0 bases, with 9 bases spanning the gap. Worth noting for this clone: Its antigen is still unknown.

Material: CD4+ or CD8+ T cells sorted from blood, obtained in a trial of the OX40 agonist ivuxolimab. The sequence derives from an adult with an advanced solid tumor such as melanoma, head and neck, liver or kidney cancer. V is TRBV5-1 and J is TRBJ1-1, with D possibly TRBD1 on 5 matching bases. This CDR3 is CASSLEVGVNTEAFF. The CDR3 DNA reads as TGCGCCAGCAGCTTGGAGGTAGGGGTGAACACTGAAGCTTTCTTT.